This T cell receptor (beta chain) was captured by sequencing in a study of Graves' ophthalmopathy and Graves' hyperthyroidism. In its sample, this clonotype was seen many times. The authors amplified TCR beta CDR3 regions, and they did so from RNA transcripts for repertoire sequencing. HTBI primers were employed in first-round RT-PCR, then a second-round multiplex PCR followed. From the multiplex PCR reads, TCRdb called clonotypes with MiXCR, one entry per CDR3 protein. The table shows approximately 160,000 distinct CDR3 sequences, with around 40% occurring only once. Deletions cut 1 base from V and 7 bases from J, with 16 bases between. Germline lookup yields CDR1 SGHTA and CDR2 FQGNSA. The CDR3 spans 15 residues.

The V call is TRBV7-2, the J call TRBJ1-1; D is possibly TRBD1 (6 bases). The clonotype originates from a man younger than 40 with Graves' ophthalmopathy. The sequencing input was peripheral blood. As DNA, the CDR3 is TGTGCCAGCAGCTTAGGGACAGTGGAATCTTATGAAGCTTTCTTT. Its protein is CASSLGTVESYEAFF.